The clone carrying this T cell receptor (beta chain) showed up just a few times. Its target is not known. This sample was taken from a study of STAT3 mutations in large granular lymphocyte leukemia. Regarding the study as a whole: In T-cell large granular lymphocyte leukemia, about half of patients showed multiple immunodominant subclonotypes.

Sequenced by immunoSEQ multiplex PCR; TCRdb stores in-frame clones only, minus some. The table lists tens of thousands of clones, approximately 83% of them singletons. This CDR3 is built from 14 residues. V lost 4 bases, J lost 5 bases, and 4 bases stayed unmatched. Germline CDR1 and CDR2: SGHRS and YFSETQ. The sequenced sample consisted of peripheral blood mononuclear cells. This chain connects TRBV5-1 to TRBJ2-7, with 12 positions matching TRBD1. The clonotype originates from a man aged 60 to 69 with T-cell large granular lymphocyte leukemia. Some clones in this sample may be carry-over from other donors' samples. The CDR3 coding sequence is TGCGCCAGCAGCACCGGGACAGGGGGCAACGAGCAGTACTTC. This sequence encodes CASSTGTGGNEQYF.